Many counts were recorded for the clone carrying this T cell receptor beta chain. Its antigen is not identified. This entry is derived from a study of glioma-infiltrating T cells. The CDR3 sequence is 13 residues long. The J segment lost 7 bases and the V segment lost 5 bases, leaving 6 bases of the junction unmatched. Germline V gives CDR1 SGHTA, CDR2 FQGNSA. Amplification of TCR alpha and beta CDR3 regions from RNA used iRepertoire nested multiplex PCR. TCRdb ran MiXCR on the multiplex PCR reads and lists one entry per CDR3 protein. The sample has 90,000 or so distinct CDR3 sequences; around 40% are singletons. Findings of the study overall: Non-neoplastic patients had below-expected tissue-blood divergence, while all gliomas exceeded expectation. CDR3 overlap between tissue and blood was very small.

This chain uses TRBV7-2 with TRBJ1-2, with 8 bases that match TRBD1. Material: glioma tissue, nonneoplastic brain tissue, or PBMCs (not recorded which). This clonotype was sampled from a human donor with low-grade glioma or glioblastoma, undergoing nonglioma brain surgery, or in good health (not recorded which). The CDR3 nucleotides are TGTGCCAGCAGCCCATCAGGGGGCTTTGGCTACACCTTC. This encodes CASSPSGGFGYTF.